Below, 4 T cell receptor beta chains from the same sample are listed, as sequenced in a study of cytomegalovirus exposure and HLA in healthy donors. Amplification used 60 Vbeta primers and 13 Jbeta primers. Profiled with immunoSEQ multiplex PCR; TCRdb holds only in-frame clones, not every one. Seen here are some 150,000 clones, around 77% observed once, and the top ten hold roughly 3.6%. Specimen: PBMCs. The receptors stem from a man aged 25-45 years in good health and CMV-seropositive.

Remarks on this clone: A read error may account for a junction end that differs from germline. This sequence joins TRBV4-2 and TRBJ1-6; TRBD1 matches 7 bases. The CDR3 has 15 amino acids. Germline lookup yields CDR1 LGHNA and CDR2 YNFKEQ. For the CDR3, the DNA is TGTGCCAGCAGCCAAGCCAGGGGGAGGAATTCACCCTTCCACTTT. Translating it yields CASSQARGRNSPFHF.

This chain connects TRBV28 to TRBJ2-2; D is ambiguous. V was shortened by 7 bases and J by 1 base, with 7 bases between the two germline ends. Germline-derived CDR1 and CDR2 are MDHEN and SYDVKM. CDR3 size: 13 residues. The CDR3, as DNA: TGTGCCAGCATCTCAGGGAACACCGGGGAGCTGTTTTTT. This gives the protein CASISGNTGELFF.

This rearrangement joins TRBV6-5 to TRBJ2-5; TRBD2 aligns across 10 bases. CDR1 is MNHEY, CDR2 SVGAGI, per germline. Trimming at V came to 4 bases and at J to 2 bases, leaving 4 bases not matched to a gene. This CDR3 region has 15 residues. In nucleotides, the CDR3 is TGTGCCAGCAGTTCCGGGACTAGCGATCAAGAGACCCAGTACTTC. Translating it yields CASSSGTSDQETQYF.

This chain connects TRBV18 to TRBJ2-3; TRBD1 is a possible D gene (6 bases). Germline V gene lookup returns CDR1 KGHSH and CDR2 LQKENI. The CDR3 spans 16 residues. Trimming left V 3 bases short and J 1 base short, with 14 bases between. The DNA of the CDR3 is TGTGCCAGCTCACCTAACAGGGTGGGGGGCACAGATACGCAGTATTTT. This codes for CASSPNRVGGTDTQYF. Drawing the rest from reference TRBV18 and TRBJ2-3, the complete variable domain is NAGVMQNPRHLVRRRGQEARLRCSPMKGHSHVYWYRQLPEEGLKFMVYLQKENIIDESGMPKERFSAEFPKEGPSILRIQQVVRGDSAAYFCASSPNRVGGTDTQYFGPGTRLTVL.